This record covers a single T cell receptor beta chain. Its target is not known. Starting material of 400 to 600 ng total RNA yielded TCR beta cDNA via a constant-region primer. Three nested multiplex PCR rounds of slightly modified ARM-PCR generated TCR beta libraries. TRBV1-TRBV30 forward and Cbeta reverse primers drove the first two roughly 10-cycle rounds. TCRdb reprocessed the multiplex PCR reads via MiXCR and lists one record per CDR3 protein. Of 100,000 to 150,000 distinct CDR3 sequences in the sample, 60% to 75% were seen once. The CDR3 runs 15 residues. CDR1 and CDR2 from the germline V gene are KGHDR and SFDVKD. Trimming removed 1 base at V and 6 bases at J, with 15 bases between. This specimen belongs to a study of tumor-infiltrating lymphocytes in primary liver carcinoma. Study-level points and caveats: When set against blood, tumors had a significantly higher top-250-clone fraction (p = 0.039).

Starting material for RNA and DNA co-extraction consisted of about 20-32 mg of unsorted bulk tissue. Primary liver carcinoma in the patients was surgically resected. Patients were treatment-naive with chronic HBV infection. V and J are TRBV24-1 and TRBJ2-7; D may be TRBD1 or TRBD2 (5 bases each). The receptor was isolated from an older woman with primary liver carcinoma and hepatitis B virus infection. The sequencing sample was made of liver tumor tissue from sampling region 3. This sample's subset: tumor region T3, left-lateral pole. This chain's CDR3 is CATSDFLGVDFEQYF. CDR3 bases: TGTGCCACCAGTGATTTTTTGGGGGTAGACTTCGAGCAGTACTTC.